Listed below are T cell receptor beta chains from one sample, sequenced in a study of OX40 agonist ivuxolimab in advanced cancers. Produced via immunoSEQ multiplex PCR; TCRdb's table is partial and in-frame only. The repertoire consists of tens of thousands of clones, with more than 70% occurring once and the leading ten covering about 5.6%. The sequencing here drew on CD4+ or CD8+ T cells sorted from blood, taken in a trial of the OX40 agonist ivuxolimab. All receptors come from an adult with an advanced solid tumor such as melanoma, head and neck, liver or kidney cancer. Both conserved end residues are part of each CDR3. The order of the fields is clone size, D gene, J gene, V gene, CDR3 protein, CDR3 DNA. D genes are given only for firm matches. Clone size is given for some rows only: seen once, a few or many times, or a class if the clone is expanded.

size: few
D: -
J: TRBJ2-1
V: TRBV11-2
CDR3: CASSLASGFNNEQFF
DNA: TGTGCCAGCAGCTTAGCTTCCGGGTTTAATAATGAGCAGTTCTTC

size: once
D: TRBD2
J: TRBJ2-1
V: TRBV19
CDR3: CASSIFRTSGINYEQFF
DNA: TGTGCCAGTAGTATATTCAGGACTAGCGGGATCAACTATGAGCAGTTCTTC

size: -
D: TRBD1
J: TRBJ1-4
V: TRBV6-5
CDR3: CASSRGTARGEKLFF
DNA: TGTGCCAGCAGTAGAGGGACAGCAAGGGGTGAAAAACTGTTTTTT

size: -
D: -
J: TRBJ1-1
V: TRBV6-5
CDR3: CATRAFEAFF
DNA: TGTGCCACCCGAGCTTTTGAAGCTTTCTTT

size: -
D: TRBD1
J: TRBJ1-6
V: TRBV5-5
CDR3: CASSSTGYNSPLHF
DNA: TGTGCCAGCAGCTCGACAGGGTATAATTCACCCCTCCACTTT

size: -
D: -
J: TRBJ1-2
V: TRBV28
CDR3: CASSLEAQGRGYTF
DNA: TGTGCCAGCAGTTTAGAAGCCCAGGGCCGGGGCTACACCTTC

size: -
D: TRBD1
J: TRBJ1-1
V: TRBV5-1
CDR3: CATSPRTGGNTEAFF
DNA: TGCGCCACCTCCCCTCGGACAGGGGGAAACACTGAAGCTTTCTTT

size: -
D: -
J: TRBJ1-2
V: TRBV10-1
CDR3: CAIGSRQNYGYTF
DNA: TGCGCCATCGGGAGTAGACAGAACTATGGCTACACCTTC

size: once
D: TRBD2
J: TRBJ2-1
V: TRBV29-1
CDR3: CSAQLTSGRVYNEQFF
DNA: TGCAGCGCCCAACTGACTAGCGGGAGGGTCTACAATGAGCAGTTCTTC

size: once
D: TRBD1
J: TRBJ2-3
V: TRBV9
CDR3: CASSTDRGSTDTQYF
DNA: TGTGCCAGCAGCACAGACAGGGGTAGTACAGATACGCAGTATTTT

size: -
D: -
J: TRBJ1-1
V: TRBV9
CDR3: CASSNMGLGKAFF
DNA: TGTGCCAGCAGCAATATGGGGTTGGGAAAAGCTTTCTTT

size: -
D: TRBD1
J: TRBJ2-3
V: TRBV28
CDR3: CASGLGQGVDTQYF
DNA: TGTGCCAGCGGCTTGGGACAGGGGGTAGATACGCAGTATTTT

size: -
D: -
J: TRBJ1-1
V: TRBV18
CDR3: CASSPGIAEAFF
DNA: TGTGCCAGCTCACCCGGTATAGCTGAAGCTTTCTTT

size: -
D: TRBD2
J: TRBJ2-3
V: TRBV19
CDR3: CASSILLAGNTDTQYF
DNA: TGTGCCAGTAGTATTTTACTAGCGGGGAACACAGATACGCAGTATTTT

size: -
D: TRBD1
J: TRBJ2-7
V: TRBV7-6
CDR3: CASSRTGKFGEQYF
DNA: TGTGCCAGCAGCCGGACAGGGAAATTTGGCGAGCAGTACTTC

size: -
D: -
J: TRBJ2-6
V: TRBV15
CDR3: CATSIGAGANVLTF
DNA: TGTGCCACCAGCATAGGGGCCGGGGCCAACGTCCTGACTTTC

size: once
D: -
J: TRBJ2-3
V: TRBV7-8
CDR3: CASSLVMNPSYTDTQYF
DNA: TGTGCCAGCAGCTTAGTGATGAACCCAAGTTACACAGATACGCAGTATTTT

size: -
D: -
J: TRBJ1-1
V: TRBV10-3
CDR3: CAISAGPDGAEAFF
DNA: TGTGCCATCAGTGCGGGTCCGGATGGGGCTGAAGCTTTCTTT

size: -
D: TRBD2
J: TRBJ2-2
V: TRBV10-3
CDR3: CAISNSGGETGELFF
DNA: TGTGCCATCAGCAATAGCGGGGGGGAGACCGGGGAGCTGTTTTTT

size: -
D: -
J: TRBJ2-5
V: TRBV5-4
CDR3: CASSLQGGRETQYF
DNA: TGTGCCAGCAGCTTACAGGGTGGAAGAGAGACCCAGTACTTC

size: -
D: -
J: TRBJ2-3
V: TRBV2
CDR3: CASSEARDFTDTQYF
DNA: TGTGCCAGCAGTGAAGCCCGGGACTTCACAGATACGCAGTATTTT

size: -
D: -
J: TRBJ1-3
V: TRBV29-1
CDR3: CSVILPGGRNTIYF
DNA: TGCAGCGTTATCCTCCCAGGAGGCCGAAACACCATATATTTT

size: -
D: -
J: TRBJ1-1
V: TRBV28
CDR3: CASSSSRSSEAFF
DNA: TGTGCCAGCAGTTCCTCCCGTTCCTCTGAAGCTTTCTTT

size: once
D: TRBD2
J: TRBJ2-1
V: TRBV2
CDR3: CASGWNLADEQFF
DNA: TGTGCCAGCGGTTGGAACCTAGCGGATGAGCAGTTCTTC

size: -
D: TRBD2
J: TRBJ2-7
V: TRBV15
CDR3: CATSRDRTSSGGQYF
DNA: TGTGCCACCAGCAGAGATAGGACTAGCAGTGGAGGGCAGTACTTC

size: once
D: -
J: TRBJ2-5
V: TRBV4-3
CDR3: CASSQDVFETQYF
DNA: TGCGCCAGCAGCCAAGATGTGTTTGAGACCCAGTACTTC

size: -
D: TRBD1
J: TRBJ1-5
V: TRBV5-1
CDR3: CASSSDRDQPQHF
DNA: TGCGCCAGCAGCTCCGACAGGGACCAGCCCCAGCATTTT